Following are 29 T cell receptor beta chains from one sample sequenced in a study of OX40 agonist ivuxolimab in advanced cancers. Sequencing was performed with immunoSEQ multiplex PCR; in TCRdb, only in-frame clones are kept and a portion is missing. The data contain some 97,000 clones, just over 90% of them singletons. Source: CD4+ or CD8+ T cells sorted from blood, taken in a trial of the OX40 agonist ivuxolimab. These receptors were obtained from an adult with an advanced solid tumor such as melanoma, head and neck, liver or kidney cancer.

The rearrangement joins TRBV28 to TRBJ2-5, with 9 nucleotides matching TRBD2. J gave up 7 bases and V 5 bases, and 14 bases lay outside the gene matches. Germline V lookup: CDR1 MDHEN, CDR2 SYDVKM. The CDR3 consists of 16 residues. The CDR3 here is CASSPYGASGMGTQYF. The CDR3, as DNA: TGTGCCAGCAGTCCGTATGGGGCTAGCGGGATGGGGACCCAGTACTTC.

A few counts support this clone. The chain is built from TRBV5-1 and TRBJ1-4; no reliable D call. V lost 0 bases, J lost 5 bases, and 2 bases lay in between. CDR1 and CDR2 from the germline V gene are SGHRS and YFSETQ. The CDR3 is made up of 12 amino acids. CDR3 bases: TGCGCCAGCAGCTTGGGGAATGAAAAACTGTTTTTT. Amino acids: CASSLGNEKLFF.

The chain has TRBV4-3 and TRBJ2-7, with D perhaps matching TRBD2 (5 bases). The V end was cut by 0 bases, the J end by 2 bases, with 8 bases between. The length of the CDR3 is 14 residues. Germline loops: CDR1 LGHNA, CDR2 YSLEER. The DNA of the CDR3 is TGCGCCAGCAGCCAAGATCGGGGTCCCTACGAGCAGTACTTC. Translating it yields CASSQDRGPYEQYF.

The CDR3 bases are TGTGCCAGCAGCTTAGCGGGACACGGTACTGGAAACACCATATATTTT. Protein product: CASSLAGHGTGNTIYF. V and J are TRBV7-6 and TRBJ1-3; possible D gene TRBD1, 6 bases. Germline V lookup: CDR1 SGHVS, CDR2 FNYEAQ. Trimming pared 0 bases from V and 2 bases from J, leaving 11 bases between. CDR3 size: 16 residues.

The chain is built from TRBV7-9 and TRBJ2-5; 7 bases line up with TRBD2. The V and J ends lost 8 bases and 5 bases, in that order; junction bases with no gene match: 5. The CDR3 totals 12 residues. In germline, CDR1 is SEHNR, CDR2 FQNEAQ (reference sequence). Written as DNA, the CDR3 is TGTGCCAGCGGGGAGGGTTTTGAGACCCAGTACTTC. Protein: CASGEGFETQYF.

The chain has TRBV19 and TRBJ1-5; D remains unclear. The CDR3 has 15 amino acids. Trimming took off 2 bases at V and 2 bases at J, with 10 bases between the two ends. Germline V CDR1 and CDR2: LNHDA, SQIVND (reference sequence). CDR3 in DNA: TGTGCCAGTAGTATATTCGGGTCTGGCAATCAGCCCCAGCATTTT. Amino acids: CASSIFGSGNQPQHF.

The chain recombines TRBV18 with TRBJ2-1; 8 bases map to TRBD1. Germline CDR1 and CDR2: KGHSH and LQKENI. The CDR3 runs to 15 residues. V gave up 2 bases and J gave up 2 bases; unmatched junction bases: 2. The CDR3 is CASSPGTGAYNEQFF. The CDR3 nucleotides are TGTGCCAGCTCACCAGGGACAGGTGCCTACAATGAGCAGTTCTTC.

This chain links TRBV5-1 with TRBJ2-7; D gene uncertain. The length of the CDR3 is 14 residues. Deletions cut 0 bases from V and 2 bases from J, with 9 bases between. Germline V gene data show CDR1 as SGHRS and CDR2 as YFSETQ. CDR3 region: CASSLAQYAYEQYF. In DNA form, the CDR3 reads TGCGCCAGCAGCTTGGCCCAGTATGCCTACGAGCAGTACTTC.

This chain joins TRBV15 and TRBJ1-4; a possible D gene is TRBD1 (5 bases). From germline, CDR1 is LNHNV and CDR2 YYDKDF (reference sequence). V was shortened by 5 bases and J by 7 bases, with 20 bases between the two germline ends. The CDR3 is 16 amino acids. The CDR3 region is CATSVRSGAYSEKLFF. In nucleotides, the CDR3 is TGTGCCACCAGCGTAAGATCCGGGGCGTACAGTGAAAAACTGTTTTTT.

This sequence joins TRBV21-1 and TRBJ1-5; no DNA check was done on the table's D call, TRBD1. TRBV21-1 is a pseudogene. This CDR3 has 15 amino acids. The CDR3 reads CASTTDTDHNQPQHF. As DNA, the CDR3 is TGTGCCAGCACCACAGACACCGATCACAATCAGCCCCAGCATTTT.

As DNA, the CDR3 is TGTGCCAGCATTAATATGGGACTAGCGGCCCCCGGGTGGAATGAGCAGTTCTTC. This codes for CASINMGLAAPGWNEQFF. V is TRBV21-1 and J is TRBJ2-1; the D call TRBD2 from the table was never checked on the DNA. TRBV21-1 is a documented pseudogene. The CDR3 length is 18 residues.

This clone was picked up one time. The CDR3 DNA follows: TGTGCCAGCAGCGAGAGAAACACTGAAGCTTTCTTT. Residues: CASSERNTEAFF. This chain connects TRBV11-1 to TRBJ1-1, with D hard to call. Germline-derived CDR1 and CDR2 are SGHAT and FQDESV (reference sequence). V lost 5 bases and J lost 2, with 6 bases in between. This CDR3 has 12 amino acids.

V usage is TRBV9 and J usage is TRBJ2-3; D is unclear. Deletions cut 3 bases from V and 2 bases from J, with 16 bases between. Germline-derived CDR1 and CDR2 are SGDLS and YYNGEE. The CDR3 is made up of 16 amino acids. CDR3 loop: CASSAAATIFTDTQYF. For the CDR3, the DNA is TGTGCCAGCAGCGCCGCGGCTACCATCTTCACAGATACGCAGTATTTT.

The chain combines TRBV6-5 with TRBJ1-1; 7 positions agree with TRBD1. The CDR3 is 13 amino acids. V lost 6 bases to trimming and J lost 1 base; unmatched junction nucleotides: 2. Germline CDR1 reads MNHEY; CDR2 reads SVGAGI. CDR3 protein: CASSWTGNTEAFF. CDR3 DNA sequence: TGTGCCAGCAGCTGGACAGGGAACACTGAAGCTTTCTTT.

The chain recombines TRBV28 with TRBJ2-7, with a possible D match to TRBD1 (6 bases). Trimming cost V 4 bases and J 9 bases, with 13 bases left between them. The CDR3 runs to 12 residues. CDR1 is MDHEN, CDR2 SYDVKM, per germline. The CDR3 spells CASSSRGPRQYF. The CDR3 coding sequence is TGTGCCAGCAGTTCCAGGGGCCCTAGGCAGTACTTC. The full variable domain, completed using reference TRBV28 and TRBJ2-7, is DVKVTQSSRYLVKRTGEKVFLECVQDMDHENMFWYRQDPGLGLRLIYFSYDVKMKEKGDIPEGYSVSREKKERFSLILESASTNQTSMYLCASSSRGPRQYFGPGTRLTVT.

The V call is TRBV6-5, the J call TRBJ2-5; D remains ambiguous. CDR3 size: 11 residues. Between the trimmed V and J ends, which lost 4 bases and 4 bases, there was a span of 4 bases. From germline, CDR1 is MNHEY and CDR2 SVGAGI. CDR3 DNA: TGTGCCAGCAGTTCCGGAGAGACCCAGTACTTC. Translation: CASSSGETQYF.

The chain employs TRBV28 and TRBJ2-5; D gene unclear. V gave up 5 bases and J gave up 1 base, with 11 bases separating them. Germline V gene data show CDR1 as MDHEN and CDR2 as SYDVKM. The CDR3 is made up of 14 amino acids. DNA of the CDR3: TGTGCCAGCAGTCCGGGTCGTTTCCAAGAGACCCAGTACTTC. Its translation is CASSPGRFQETQYF.

The J gene is TRBJ2-7, the V gene TRBV11-2, with a tentative D call TRBD2 (7 bases). CDR3 length equals 15 residues. Germline loops: CDR1 SGHAT, CDR2 FQNNGV. V was trimmed by 0 bases and J by 7 bases, leaving 16 bases between them. CDR3 nucleotides: TGTGCCAGCAGCTTAGATGTCGTCGGGGGGCGGGAGCAGTACTTC. Residues: CASSLDVVGGREQYF.

This chain links TRBV5-1 with TRBJ1-4, with TRBD1 matching 7 bases. CDR3 size: 15 residues. With V trimmed by 4 bases and J by 8 bases, 11 bases remained unmatched. Looked up from germline, CDR1 is SGHRS and CDR2 is YFSETQ. The CDR3 coding sequence is TGCGCCAGCAGCACCCGACAGGGCGTAGGCGAAAAACTGTTTTTT. This gives the protein CASSTRQGVGEKLFF. Looking up the rest from reference TRBV5-1 and TRBJ1-4 gives the full variable domain: KAGVTQTPRYLIKTRGQQVTLSCSPISGHRSVSWYQQTPGQGLQFLFEYFSETQRNKGNFPGRFSGRQFSNSRSEMNVSTLELGDSALYLCASSTRQGVGEKLFFGSGTQLSVL.

The rearrangement uses TRBV6-4 and TRBJ2-6; the D call may be TRBD1 or TRBD2 (6 bases each). The CDR3 has 16 residues. Germline CDR1 MRHNA, CDR2 SNTAGT. The V end lost 2 bases, the J end lost 0 bases, and 8 bases lay between the germline ends. CDR3 in DNA: TGTGCCAGCAGTGACGGAGGGGGCTCTGGGGCCAACGTCCTGACTTTC. It codes for CASSDGGGSGANVLTF.

The chain uses TRBV29-1 and TRBJ2-3; possible D gene TRBD1, 6 bases. Deletions cut 0 bases from V and 2 bases from J, with 9 bases between. In germline, CDR1 is SQVTM, CDR2 ANQGSEA. This CDR3 region has 14 residues. CDR3: CSVEDRGVTDTQYF. For the CDR3, the DNA is TGCAGCGTTGAAGACAGGGGTGTCACAGATACGCAGTATTTT.

The DNA of the CDR3 is TGTGCCAGTAGTATCTCCCTATTGGGCAATCAGCCCCAGCATTTT. Its translation: CASSISLLGNQPQHF. The V call is TRBV19, the J call TRBJ1-5, with D hard to call. This CDR3 contains 15 residues. V was clipped by 3 bases and J by 2 bases, with 11 bases between them. The germline V gene encodes CDR1 LNHDA and CDR2 SQIVND (reference sequence).

The chain is built from TRBV7-2 and TRBJ2-2; D may be TRBD1 or TRBD2 (6 bases each). The CDR3 runs 17 residues. Germline values: CDR1 SGHTA, CDR2 FQGNSA. Trimming pared 5 bases from V and 6 bases from J, leaving 22 bases between. The CDR3 sequence: CASSQPWGALGAGELFF. The CDR3 DNA follows: TGTGCCAGCAGCCAGCCTTGGGGGGCCCTTGGTGCCGGGGAGCTGTTTTTT.

In this sample, this clone turned up once. This rearrangement joins TRBV29-1 to TRBJ2-5; D assignment may be TRBD1 or TRBD2 (5 bases each). Trimming cost V 6 bases and J 4 bases, with 15 bases left between them. Germline assignment: CDR1 SQVTM and CDR2 ANQGSEA. CDR3 length equals 13 residues. The CDR3 spells CSVTGPWTETQYF. CDR3 DNA sequence: TGCAGCGTAACGGGGCCCTGGACAGAGACCCAGTACTTC. Together with reference TRBV29-1 and TRBJ2-5, the CDR3 gives the full variable domain: SAVISQKPSRDICQRGTSLTIQCQVDSQVTMMFWYRQQPGQSLTLIATANQGSEATYESGFVIDKFPISRPNLTFSTLTVSNMSPEDSSIYLCSVTGPWTETQYFGPGTRLLVL.

The V and J genes are TRBV7-8 and TRBJ2-1, with 7 positions matching TRBD2. The CDR3 is made up of 15 amino acids. The germline gives CDR1 SGHVS, CDR2 FQNEAQ. V lost 2 bases and J lost 7; bases outside the gene matches: 8. The CDR3 region is CASSLSAGVRNEQFF. DNA of the CDR3: TGTGCCAGCAGCTTAAGTGCGGGAGTTCGGAATGAGCAGTTCTTC.

The count of this clone is one. The rearrangement joins TRBV19 to TRBJ1-2, with 9 bases matching TRBD1. The CDR3 sequence is 17 residues long. After removal of 7 bases from V and 0 bases from J, the junction contained 12 bases not matched to a gene. CDR1 is LNHDA, CDR2 SQIVND, per germline (reference sequence). The CDR3 DNA is TGTGCCAGTACCCAGGGACAGGGTTATCCTCCTAACTATGGCTACACCTTC. Translating gives CASTQGQGYPPNYGYTF.

The chain joins TRBV28 to TRBJ2-2, with D hard to call. The CDR3 contains 14 residues. The ends were cut back, 6 bases at V and 4 bases at J, with 12 bases in the middle. Germline V lookup: CDR1 MDHEN, CDR2 SYDVKM. Written as DNA, the CDR3 is TGTGCCAGCAGGTTGTACACCCTCACCGGGGAGCTGTTTTTT. This codes for CASRLYTLTGELFF.

The sample holds one count of this clone. The genes are TRBV6-5 and TRBJ2-7; the D call may be TRBD1 or TRBD2 (5 bases each). The ends were cut back, 2 bases at V and 6 bases at J, with 11 bases in the middle. The CDR3 contains 13 residues. From germline, CDR1 is MNHEY and CDR2 SVGAGI. The CDR3 coding sequence is TGTGCCAGCAGTTACGAGGGAACAGGCGAGCAGTACTTC. This codes for CASSYEGTGEQYF.

With respect to this clone: At one of its ends the junction is not consistent with the germline gene, which may arise from a read error. In DNA form, the CDR3 reads TGTGCCGGCAGTTTAAGTACAACTAATGAAAAACTGTTTTTT. It codes for CAGSLSTTNEKLFF. This chain joins TRBV27 and TRBJ1-4, with D unresolved. Germline V lookup: CDR1 MNHEY, CDR2 SMNVEV (reference sequence). The CDR3 spans 14 residues.